This is a list of T cell receptor beta chains from one sample in a study of blood T cell repertoires in COVID-19. Method: immunoSEQ multiplex PCR; TCRdb's copy keeps in-frame clones and lacks some. The profile shows 200,000 to 250,000 clones, about 86% of them singletons. Input material: PBMCs or T cells enriched from blood (not recorded which). These receptors were taken from a woman aged 25 to 39 who had been exposed to COVID-19. CDR3s include the opening cysteine and the closing phenylalanine or tryptophan. The order of the fields is J gene, V gene, D gene, clone size, CDR3 protein, CDR3 DNA. The D gene is left open where the match is weak. Size tells how often a clone was seen (once, few, many) or the class of an expanded clone, and some rows leave it out.

TRBJ2-6 TRBV24-1 - - CARGFSGANVLTF TGTGCCAGAGGGTTCTCTGGGGCCAACGTCCTGACTTTC
TRBJ1-2 TRBV9 - - CASSSETGSVDGYTF TGTGCCAGCAGCTCAGAAACAGGGTCGGTAGATGGCTACACCTTC
TRBJ1-4 TRBV15 - few CATSRGSPRSTNEKLFF TGTGCCACCAGCAGAGGATCGCCCAGGTCAACTAATGAAAAACTGTTTTTT
TRBJ2-7 TRBV9 - - CASSVGLGGYEQYF TGTGCCAGCAGCGTAGGCCTCGGGGGCTACGAGCAGTACTTC
TRBJ1-1 TRBV2 TRBD1 few CASTRTGVTEAFF TGTGCCAGCACTAGGACAGGAGTAACTGAAGCTTTCTTT
TRBJ1-2 TRBV7-9 TRBD1 - CASSLGQGARHGYTF TGTGCCAGCAGCTTAGGGCAGGGGGCCCGTCATGGCTACACCTTC
TRBJ2-2 TRBV2 - - CASSGSAPSTGELFF TGTGCCAGCAGTGGTTCAGCGCCGAGCACCGGGGAGCTGTTTTTT
TRBJ2-7 TRBV6-5 - - CASSRPGWLYEQYF TGTGCCAGCAGTCGTCCGGGGTGGCTGTACGAGCAGTACTTC
TRBJ1-1 TRBV19 - - CASSWRRNTEAFF TGTGCCAGTAGTTGGCGGAGGAATACTGAAGCTTTCTTT
TRBJ1-3 TRBV10-3 TRBD1 - CAISGTQGAKNTIYF TGTGCCATCAGTGGGACCCAGGGGGCTAAAAACACCATATATTTT
TRBJ1-1 TRBV3-1/TRBV3-2 TRBD1 - CASTPTTGVNTEAFF TGTGCCAGCACCCCGACTACAGGGGTTAACACTGAAGCTTTCTTT
TRBJ2-7 TRBV28 TRBD2 - CASSGRTDSYEQYF TGTGCCAGCAGCGGGAGGACGGATTCCTACGAGCAGTACTTC
TRBJ2-3 TRBV3-1/TRBV3-2 TRBD2 once CASSHFVAGGPNTQYF TGTGCCAGCAGCCATTTTGTAGCGGGGGGGCCGAATACGCAGTATTTT
TRBJ1-1 TRBV7-8 - few CASSLTENTEAFF TGTGCCAGCAGCCTAACAGAGAACACTGAAGCTTTCTTT
TRBJ2-7 TRBV18 - - CASSPQDNVDEQYF TGTGCCAGCTCACCACAGGACAACGTGGACGAGCAGTACTTC
TRBJ2-2 TRBV12-5 TRBD1 - CASGTLPGQGITGELFF TGTGCTAGTGGAACTCTTCCGGGACAGGGGATCACCGGGGAGCTGTTTTTT
TRBJ1-1 TRBV13 - - CASSPGSGVRYEAFF TGTGCCAGCAGCCCAGGGTCAGGAGTGCGATATGAAGCTTTCTTT
TRBJ1-3 TRBV11-3 TRBD1 - CASSIGSGTGRHTIYF TGTGCCAGCAGCATAGGATCCGGGACAGGGAGACACACCATATATTTT
TRBJ1-2 TRBV11-2 TRBD1 - CASSFYDRGLYTF TGTGCCAGCAGCTTTTACGACAGGGGGCTCTACACCTTC
TRBJ2-3 TRBV27 - - CASSRTHTDTQYF TGTGCCAGCAGTCGGACTCATACAGATACGCAGTATTTT
TRBJ1-5 TRBV6-1 - - CASSEVAVDQPQHF TGTGCCAGCAGTGAAGTCGCGGTCGATCAGCCCCAGCATTTT
TRBJ2-7 TRBV12-5 TRBD1 - CASGTGQAGYEQYF TGTGCTAGTGGGACGGGACAGGCGGGGTACGAGCAGTACTTC
TRBJ1-1 TRBV2 TRBD1 - CASSGGRGQAATEAFF TGTGCCAGCAGTGGAGGGAGGGGACAGGCTGCGACTGAAGCTTTCTTT
TRBJ2-6 TRBV5-6 - few CASSLDREDSGANVLTF TGTGCCAGCAGCTTGGACAGGGAAGACTCTGGGGCCAACGTCCTGACTTTC
TRBJ2-1 TRBV28 TRBD1 - CASSEQGAGGNEQFF TGTGCCAGCAGCGAACAGGGGGCTGGTGGTAATGAGCAGTTCTTC
TRBJ2-7 TRBV13 TRBD2 - CASSPKGNGGLEQYF TGTGCCAGCAGCCCCAAGGGCAACGGGGGGTTGGAGCAGTACTTC
TRBJ1-1 TRBV6-2/TRBV6-3 TRBD1 once CASSPRGRGEAFF TGTGCCAGCAGTCCCAGGGGGCGCGGAGAAGCTTTCTTT
TRBJ1-5 TRBV7-8 TRBD1 - CASSRTGVGNQPQHF TGTGCCAGCAGCCGAACAGGGGTTGGGAATCAGCCCCAGCATTTT
TRBJ2-7 TRBV9 - - CASSVGGNAYEQYF TGTGCCAGCAGCGTAGGAGGAAATGCCTACGAGCAGTACTTC
TRBJ1-2 TRBV20-1 - few CSASRQGYGYTF TGCAGTGCTAGTAGGCAGGGGTATGGCTACACCTTC
TRBJ1-2 TRBV24-1 TRBD1 - CATSKTGGLYGYTF TGTGCCACCAGTAAGACAGGGGGACTTTATGGCTACACCTTC
TRBJ2-6 TRBV27 - - CASSLVGLAAGANVLTF TGTGCCAGCAGTCTAGTCGGGCTAGCCGCTGGGGCCAACGTCCTGACTTTC
TRBJ1-2 TRBV27 - - CASKAGLSYGYTF TGTGCCAGCAAGGCAGGGCTCTCCTATGGCTACACCTTC
TRBJ1-1 TRBV10-3 TRBD1 - CAISPGGTEAFF TGTGCCATCAGTCCAGGGGGCACTGAAGCTTTCTTT
TRBJ1-6 TRBV2 - - CASSEAALGGYDSPLHF TGTGCCAGCAGTGAAGCCGCCCTCGGGGGATATGATTCACCCCTCCACTTT
TRBJ2-1 TRBV11-3 TRBD1 - CASRLTGTVEYNEQFF TGTGCCAGCAGGCTGACCGGGACAGTCGAATACAATGAGCAGTTCTTC
TRBJ1-4 TRBV6-2/TRBV6-3 - - CASSPGVTNEKLFF TGTGCCAGCAGCCCAGGGGTGACTAATGAAAAACTGTTTTTT
TRBJ2-2 TRBV5-8 - - CASSLYSNTGELFF TGTGCCAGCAGTCTGTACTCGAACACCGGGGAGCTGTTTTTT
TRBJ1-5 TRBV19 TRBD1 - CASSRTGEVSNQPQHF TGTGCCAGTAGTCGGACAGGGGAGGTGTCGAATCAGCCCCAGCATTTT
TRBJ2-7 TRBV18 - - CASSPRLDSYEQYF TGTGCCAGCTCACCACGGTTAGACAGCTACGAGCAGTACTTC
TRBJ2-1 TRBV11-2 TRBD2 - CASSPLGGGADEQFF TGTGCCAGCAGCCCTCTCGGCGGGGGGGCGGATGAGCAGTTCTTC
TRBJ1-1 TRBV19 TRBD1 - CASSIRDRGTEAFF TGTGCCAGTAGTATCCGGGACAGGGGGACTGAAGCTTTCTTT
TRBJ2-1 TRBV7-3 TRBD1 - CASSPGGNEQFF TGTGCCAGCAGCCCAGGGGGCAATGAGCAGTTCTTC
TRBJ1-3 TRBV19 TRBD1 - CASHSPGQGVSGNTIYF TGTGCCAGCCACTCCCCGGGACAGGGGGTCTCTGGAAACACCATATATTTT
TRBJ2-1 TRBV18 TRBD2 - CASSQEFSGPQFF TGTGCCAGCTCGCAAGAGTTTAGCGGGCCGCAGTTCTTC
TRBJ1-2 TRBV3-1/TRBV3-2 - - CASSQDLGRADYTF TGTGCCAGCAGCCAAGATCTGGGCAGGGCGGACTACACCTTC
TRBJ1-3 TRBV4-1 - - CASSQGGATGNTIYF TGCGCCAGCAGCCAAGGGGGAGCGACTGGAAACACCATATATTTT
TRBJ2-6 TRBV5-1 - - CASSLNGGSGANVLTF TGCGCCAGCAGCTTGAACGGGGGCTCTGGGGCCAACGTCCTGACTTTC
TRBJ1-6 TRBV27 TRBD1 few CASSLRMTGSYYNSPLHF TGTGCCAGCAGTTTAAGGATGACAGGGTCTTACTATAATTCACCCCTCCACTTT
TRBJ2-7 TRBV29-1 - - CSVYGGPEQYF TGCAGCGTTTACGGGGGGCCGGAGCAGTACTTC
TRBJ1-1 TRBV5-1 TRBD1 once CASSPGQGTEAFF TGCGCCAGCAGTCCAGGACAGGGCACTGAAGCTTTCTTT
TRBJ1-2 TRBV20-1 - once CSASLQDGYTF TGCAGTGCTAGTTTACAGGATGGCTACACCTTC
TRBJ1-1 TRBV5-4 - - CASSFYQVGENTEAFF TGTGCCAGCAGCTTCTACCAGGTGGGTGAGAACACTGAAGCTTTCTTT
TRBJ2-3 TRBV19 - - CASSGPGVGTDTQYF TGTGCCAGTAGTGGACCAGGGGTGGGCACAGATACGCAGTATTTT
TRBJ1-6 TRBV7-8 - few CASSLSSGGFSPLHF TGTGCCAGCAGCTTATCGTCGGGGGGTTTTTCACCCCTCCACTTT